This T cell receptor beta chain was recorded in a study of human T cells and chemical hapten exposure. This clonotype was detected a few times. Using its own MiXCR run on the RACE reads, TCRdb lists one record per CDR3 protein. The sample has fewer than 60,000 distinct CDR3 sequences; 9.3% are singletons. Time point of the sample: patch test 1, 2 weeks after DPC sensitization. Treatment of the sample: therapeutic diphenylcyclopropenone sensitization with weekly scalp DPC. Per germline, CDR1 SGHRS and CDR2 YFSETQ. Trimming took 0 bases from V and 5 from J, leaving 14 bases between them. The CDR3 has 15 residues.

The TCR comes from a woman in her forties or fifties with alopecia areata. Some clones in this sample may be carry-over from other donors' samples. J is TRBJ1-1 and V is TRBV5-1; unclear D gene. The sample was whole blood, taken in connection with sensitization to the hapten diphenylcyclopropenone (DPC). Here the CDR3 DNA reads TGCGCCAGCAGCTTGGAAATGAACGGTTGGACTGAAGCTTTCTTT. This encodes CASSLEMNGWTEAFF. Full variable domain (outside the CDR3, taken from reference TRBV5-1 and TRBJ1-1): KAGVTQTPRYLIKTRGQQVTLSCSPISGHRSVSWYQQTPGQGLQFLFEYFSETQRNKGNFPGRFSGRQFSNSRSEMNVSTLELGDSALYLCASSLEMNGWTEAFFGQGTRLTVV.